This is a list of T cell receptor delta chains from one sample in a study of delta chains in infants with herpesvirus infections. TCRdb re-called clones from the RT-PCR reads using CATT. The table has over 1,500 delta-chain clones, approximately 30% seen once. The sequencing used peripheral blood, collected at time point 3 of longitudinal follow-up. The source is a human donor who was a Ugandan infant, either HIV-exposed or HIV-unexposed (not recorded which). The CDR3 runs from the conserved cysteine through the conserved F or W.

j_call v_call cdr3_length cdr3_aa
TRDJ1 TRDV1 24 CALGDPTRRPFKWGLGDSLDKLIF
TRDJ1 TRDV1 22 CALGELVLGVYWGIKYTDKLIF
TRDJ1 TRDV1 21 CALGELGGAAFLYWVRDKLIF
TRDJ1 TRDV1 21 CALGELPYGGYPSAYTDKLIF
TRDJ1 TRDV1 18 CALGERPDGGYYADKLIF
TRDJ1 TRDV1 23 CALGEPPKVQIRRSGGYTDKLIF
TRDJ2 TRDV2 15 CACDSLLGDTAQLFF
TRDJ1 TRDV1 14 CALSARGGYAKLIF
TRDJ1 TRAV38-2/DV8 20 CAYRSAYRTSHRGYAGKLIF
TRDJ1 TRDV2 17 CACDVVLGRGEGDKLIF
TRDJ3 TRDV2 19 CACDTVGIRNSWDTRQMFF
TRDJ3 TRDV1 18 CALGGWGRSSWDTRQMFF
TRDJ1 TRDV2 17 CACDPVLGDTYTDKLIF
TRDJ1 TRDV1 26 CALGECLVNGLPKLLGDPDSTDKLIF
TRDJ1 TRDV1 22 CALGELGDTGNRGWIRTDKLIF
TRDJ1 TRDV2 17 CACDTLLGDTHTDKLIF
TRDJ1 TRDV2 18 CACDTLTQGIPYTDKLIF
TRDJ3 TRDV2 19 CACDTVLGDMTRDTRQMFF
TRDJ1 TRDV1 18 CALGRDHTLGDTTDKLIF
TRDJ1 TRDV1 26 CALGEGRRFLRGGTGRDPMYTDKLIF
TRDJ1 TRDV2 13 CACDTWGTDKLIF
TRDJ1 TRDV1 17 CALGASLILDLTDKLIF
TRDJ1 TRDV1 22 CALGDLPNTKSVWGIHTDKLIF
TRDJ1 TRDV1 21 CALGERPSARHWGPYTDKLIF
TRDJ2 TRDV1 18 CALGSFLGDTDLTAQLFF
TRDJ1 TRDV2 15 CACDTWGIRTDKLIF
TRDJ1 TRDV1 18 CALGELPTGGYRTDKLIF
TRDJ1 TRDV1 24 CALGELRFGGPLPHWGCNTDKLIF
TRDJ1 TRDV1 19 CALGEFLHRWGRHTDKLIF
TRDJ1 TRDV1 22 CALGELRVPRLGYTLRTDKLIF
TRDJ1 TRAV38-2/DV8 16 CAYRLPTVSYTDKLIF
TRDJ1 TRDV1 17 CALGEHFPWGNSDKLIF
TRDJ1 TRAV36/DV7 17 CAVATVRRIWYTDKLIF
TRDJ3 TRDV2 18 CACDTIGGYSWDTRQMFF
TRDJ1 TRAV29/DV5 15 CAASMNWGANDKLIF
TRDJ1 TRDV1 21 CALGELPASYGGSGGYDKLIF
TRDJ2 TRDV1 22 CALGEYPFLRPWGPILTAQLFF
TRDJ1 TRDV1 16 CALGELVPFYTDKLIF
TRDJ1 TRDV1 21 CALGVPRPHTGGYPYTDKLIF
TRDJ1 TRDV1 20 CALGELNPQSGDTSVDKLIF
TRDJ1 TRDV1 17 CALGGPGIKLSNDKLIF
TRDJ1 TRDV1 20 CALAGLSHERGQWNTDKLIF
TRDJ3 TRDV2 19 CACDTVVGDTPWDTRQMFF
TRDJ1 TRDV1 21 CALGVLPSLPTRLAWTDKLIF
TRDJ1 TRDV1 21 CALGEGSPCVLAGFHTDKLIF